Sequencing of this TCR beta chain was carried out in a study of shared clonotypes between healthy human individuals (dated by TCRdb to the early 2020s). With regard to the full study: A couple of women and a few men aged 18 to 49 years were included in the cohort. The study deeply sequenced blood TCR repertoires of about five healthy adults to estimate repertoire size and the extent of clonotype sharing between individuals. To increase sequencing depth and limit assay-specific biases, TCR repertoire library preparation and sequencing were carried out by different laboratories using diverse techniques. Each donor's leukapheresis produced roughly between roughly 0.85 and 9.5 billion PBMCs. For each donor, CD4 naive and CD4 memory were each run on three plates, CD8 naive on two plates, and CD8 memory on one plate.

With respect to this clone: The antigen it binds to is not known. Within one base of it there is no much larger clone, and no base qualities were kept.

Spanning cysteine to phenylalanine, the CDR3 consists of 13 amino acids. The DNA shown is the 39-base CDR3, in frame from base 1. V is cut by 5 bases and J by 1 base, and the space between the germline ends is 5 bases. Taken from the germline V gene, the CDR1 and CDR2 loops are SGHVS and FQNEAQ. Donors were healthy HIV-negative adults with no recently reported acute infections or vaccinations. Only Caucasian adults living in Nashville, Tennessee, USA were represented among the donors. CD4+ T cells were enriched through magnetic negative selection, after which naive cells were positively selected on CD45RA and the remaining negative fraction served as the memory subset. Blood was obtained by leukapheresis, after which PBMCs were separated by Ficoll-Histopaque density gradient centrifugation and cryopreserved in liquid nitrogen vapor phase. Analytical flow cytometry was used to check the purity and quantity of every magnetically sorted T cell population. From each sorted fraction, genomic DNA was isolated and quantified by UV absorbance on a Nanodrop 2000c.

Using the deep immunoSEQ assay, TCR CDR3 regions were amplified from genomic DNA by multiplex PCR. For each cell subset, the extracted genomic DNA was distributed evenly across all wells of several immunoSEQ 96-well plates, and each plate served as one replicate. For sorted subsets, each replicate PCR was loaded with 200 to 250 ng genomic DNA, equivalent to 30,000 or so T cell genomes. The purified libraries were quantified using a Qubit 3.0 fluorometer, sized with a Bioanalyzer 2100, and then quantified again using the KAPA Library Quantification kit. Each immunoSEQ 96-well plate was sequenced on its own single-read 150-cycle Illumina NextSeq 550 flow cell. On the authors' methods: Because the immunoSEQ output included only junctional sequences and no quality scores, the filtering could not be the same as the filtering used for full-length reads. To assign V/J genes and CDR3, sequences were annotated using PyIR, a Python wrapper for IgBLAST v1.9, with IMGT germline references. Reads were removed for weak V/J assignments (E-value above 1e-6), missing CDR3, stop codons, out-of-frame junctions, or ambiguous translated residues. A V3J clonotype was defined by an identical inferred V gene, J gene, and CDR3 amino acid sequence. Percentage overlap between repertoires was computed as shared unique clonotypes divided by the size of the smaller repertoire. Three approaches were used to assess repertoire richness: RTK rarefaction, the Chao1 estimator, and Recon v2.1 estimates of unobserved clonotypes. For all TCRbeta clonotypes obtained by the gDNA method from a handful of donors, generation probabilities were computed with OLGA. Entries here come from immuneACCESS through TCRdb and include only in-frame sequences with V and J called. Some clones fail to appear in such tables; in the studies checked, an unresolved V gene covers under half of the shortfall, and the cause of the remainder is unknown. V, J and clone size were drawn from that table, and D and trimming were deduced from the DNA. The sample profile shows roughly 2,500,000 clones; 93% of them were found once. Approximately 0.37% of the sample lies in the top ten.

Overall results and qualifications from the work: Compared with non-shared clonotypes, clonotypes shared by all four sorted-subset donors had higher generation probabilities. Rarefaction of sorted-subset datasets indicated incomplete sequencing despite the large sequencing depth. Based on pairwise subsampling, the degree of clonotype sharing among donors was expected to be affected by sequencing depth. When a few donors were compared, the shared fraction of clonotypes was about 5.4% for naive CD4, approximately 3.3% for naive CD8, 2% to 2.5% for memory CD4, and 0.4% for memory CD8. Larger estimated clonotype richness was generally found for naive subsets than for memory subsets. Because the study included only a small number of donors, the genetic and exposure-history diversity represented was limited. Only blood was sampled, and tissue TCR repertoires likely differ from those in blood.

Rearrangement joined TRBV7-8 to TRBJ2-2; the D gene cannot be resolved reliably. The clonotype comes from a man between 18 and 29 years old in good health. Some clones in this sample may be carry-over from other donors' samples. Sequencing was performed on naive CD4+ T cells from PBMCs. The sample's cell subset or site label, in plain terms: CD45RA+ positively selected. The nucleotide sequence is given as TGTGCCAGCAGCCCAGAGAACACCGGGGAGCTGTTTTTT. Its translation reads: CASSPENTGELFF.